This TCR beta chain was documented in a study of spatial heterogeneity in lung cancer. Overall study: A module score for T cells, taken from matched bulk RNA-seq, correlated strongly with TCR transcript counts in tumor regions.

Every molecule of TCR cDNA had its own unique molecular identifier. TCRdb used MiXCR to reprocess the 5' RACE reads, holding one entry per CDR3 protein. The table records over 5,000 distinct CDR3 sequences, 7% to 8% of them present only once. The V and J ends lost 2 bases and 3 bases respectively, with 10 bases between them. Germline V gene data show CDR1 as SGHVS and CDR2 as FQNEAQ. The CDR3 contains 14 residues. Study-wide points: How many expanded intratumoral alpha and beta TCRs were present tracked the tumor mutation count, which was a count of nonsynonymous mutations.

This sample's time point: sample taken at primary tumor resection. Unsorted samples of tumor, nontumor lung or frozen PBMC had their whole RNA sequenced. In this sample, this clonotype turned up many times. The antigen is undetermined. This receptor was identified in a female donor with early-stage non-small cell lung cancer. J is TRBJ1-2 and V is TRBV7-8, with D hard to call. Material: lung tumor tissue, obtained at surgery. The CDR3 reads CASSLKYTDYGYTF. In DNA, the CDR3 is TGTGCCAGCAGCTTAAAGTACACCGACTATGGCTACACCTTC.